This T cell receptor beta chain emerged from a study of blood T cell repertoires in COVID-19. In germline, CDR1 is LGHDT, CDR2 YNNKEL (reference sequence). There are 14 residues in the CDR3. Unmatched junction bases numbered 4, after V lost 0 bases and J lost 5 bases. Method: immunoSEQ multiplex PCR; TCRdb's copy keeps in-frame clones and lacks some. The repertoire holds around 110,000 clones, with roughly four fifths as singletons. Source material: peripheral blood. The receptor's source is a man between 65 and 80 years old with active or convalescent COVID-19. V is TRBV3-1 (or the pseudogene TRBV3-2) and J is TRBJ2-7, with 7 nucleotides matching TRBD1. As DNA, the CDR3 is TGTGCCAGCAGCCAAGAGACAGGGTGGGACGAGCAGTACTTC. Protein: CASSQETGWDEQYF.